The source of this T cell receptor (beta chain) is a study of shared T cell receptors in the human thymus. V was cut by 5 bases and J by 0 bases, with 14 bases left in between. This CDR3 is 16 amino acids long. Germline values: CDR1 SNHLY, CDR2 FYNNEI. Data came from immunoSEQ multiplex PCR; TCRdb stores just in-frame clones and leaves some out. The sample records about 660,000 clones, roughly 88% being singletons. This clone was observed a single time. The sample was also reused in another study, on human thymus T cells. From that report: Thymic repertoires of unrelated individuals were reported in related research to overlap highly.

Sequenced: thymocytes. V is TRBV2 and J is TRBJ1-3; D possibly corresponds to TRBD1 (5 bases). The TCR comes from a boy under three years old with a congenital heart defect. CDR3: CASSTDDSSSGNTIYF. CDR3 sequence (DNA): TGTGCCAGCAGTACCGACGACAGTAGCTCTGGAAACACCATATATTTT.